These 10 T cell receptor beta chains were sequenced from one sample in a study of beta chain features in type 1 diabetes. Study findings and constraints: Among all four CD4+ subsets, Type 1 diabetes patients had TCRB CDR3s that were moderately but significantly shorter.

All of the isolated RNA was reverse transcribed, so expressed TCRB transcripts were sequenced. Method: immunoSEQ multiplex PCR; TCRdb's copy keeps in-frame clones and lacks some. This sample has 200,000 to 250,000 clones, with approximately 15% found just once. Antigen specificity for these receptors is unknown. Material: naive CD4+ T cells from blood. The source is a man aged 25 to 40 with type 1 diabetes.

The J gene is TRBJ2-5, the V gene TRBV5-1; possible D gene TRBD1, 5 bases. Trimming took 2 bases from V and 4 from J, leaving 15 bases between them. Looked up from germline, CDR1 is SGHRS and CDR2 is YFSETQ. The CDR3 spans 15 residues. As DNA, the CDR3 is TGCGCCAGCAGCTTACAGGCCCCACCCCCAGAGACCCAGTACTTC. Its protein product is CASSLQAPPPETQYF.

V and J are TRBV7-9 and TRBJ1-2; tentatively, D is TRBD1 (5 bases). CDR1 is SEHNR and CDR2 is FQNEAQ in the germline V gene (reference sequence). The V end lost 4 bases, the J end lost 6 bases, and 15 bases lay between the germline ends. This CDR3 region has 14 residues. CDR3 in amino acids: CASSYRQGTNGYTF. The CDR3 nucleotides read TGTGCCAGCAGCTACCGGCAGGGCACTAATGGCTACACCTTC.

A few counts support this clone. The chain links TRBV5-6 to TRBJ1-2; TRBD1 aligns across 7 bases. V shed 7 bases, J shed 0 bases, and the junction held 9 bases outside the gene matches. The CDR3 consists of 15 residues. Germline V CDR1 and CDR2: SGHDT, YYEEEE. CDR3 region: CASGPDRVPNYGYTF. The CDR3 nucleotides are TGTGCCAGCGGCCCCGACAGGGTCCCTAACTATGGCTACACCTTC.

This clone has a handful of counts. J is TRBJ2-5 and V is TRBV28; D not resolved. CDR3 size: 13 residues. The germline gives CDR1 MDHEN, CDR2 SYDVKM. V was pared by 3 bases and J by 7 bases, with 12 bases between. The CDR3 coding sequence is TGTGCCAGCAGTTTCGGTCTACCGGGGACCCAGTACTTC. Its protein is CASSFGLPGTQYF.

CDR3 in DNA: TGTGCCAGCAGTTACGCAGGCGACAACTATGGCTACACCTTC. Protein sequence: CASSYAGDNYGYTF. This sequence joins TRBV6-6 and TRBJ1-2, with D uncertain. This CDR3 region has 14 residues. CDR1 and CDR2 from the germline V gene are MNHNY and SVGAGI (reference sequence). Between the trimmed V and J ends, which lost 2 bases and 2 bases, there was a span of 9 bases.

The chain carries TRBV10-3 and TRBJ1-2; unclear D gene. Trimming shortened V by 7 bases and J by 5 bases, and 17 bases separated the two germline ends. CDR1 and CDR2 from the germline V gene are ENHRY and SYGVKD. This CDR3 is built from 14 residues. The chain's CDR3 is CAITSGGRPYGYTF. The CDR3 region has the DNA TGTGCCATCACCTCGGGAGGCAGGCCGTATGGCTACACCTTC.

This clone was counted between two and nine times. The chain carries TRBV9 and TRBJ2-7; 7 positions match TRBD2. Trimming took 4 bases from V and 3 from J; bases not matched to a gene: 7. CDR1 and CDR2 from the germline V gene are SGDLS and YYNGEE. The CDR3 length is 14 residues. This CDR3 is CASSLGRADYEQYF. Here the CDR3 DNA reads TGTGCCAGCAGCCTAGGGAGGGCGGACTACGAGCAGTACTTC.

J is TRBJ2-7 and V is TRBV7-9, with TRBD2 identical over 9 bases. The germline gives CDR1 SEHNR, CDR2 FQNEAQ (reference sequence). V lost 3 bases and J lost 3; bases outside the gene matches: 0. This CDR3 region has 13 residues. The CDR3 is CASSLTSGYEQYF. The CDR3 DNA reads TGTGCCAGCAGCTTGACTAGCGGCTACGAGCAGTACTTC.

This clone came up a few times. V gene TRBV11-2 combines with J gene TRBJ2-1; D may be TRBD2 (6 bases). The CDR3 runs 14 residues. The germline V gene has CDR1 SGHAT and CDR2 FQNNGV. The ends were cut back, 3 bases at V and 4 bases at J, with 10 bases in the middle. The CDR3 coding sequence is TGTGCCAGCAGCTTTTTTGGGGGGTACAATGAGCAGTTCTTC. Amino acid sequence: CASSFFGGYNEQFF. The full variable domain, with the rest looked up from reference TRBV11-2 and TRBJ2-1, is EAGVAQSPRYKIIEKRQSVAFWCNPISGHATLYWYQQILGQGPKLLIQFQNNGVVDDSQLPKDRFSAERLKGVDSTLKIQPAKLEDSAVYLCASSFFGGYNEQFFGPGTRLTVL.

This clone was counted between two and nine times. The chain uses TRBV12-5 and TRBJ2-2; TRBD2 matches at 8 bases. Trimming at V came to 3 bases and at J to 5 bases, leaving 5 bases not matched to a gene. Germline values: CDR1 LGHNT, CDR2 FRNRAP. The length of the CDR3 is 15 residues. CDR3 in amino acids: CASGLGGRRTGELFF. The CDR3 region has the DNA TGTGCTAGTGGTTTAGGCGGGAGGCGGACCGGGGAGCTGTTTTTT.